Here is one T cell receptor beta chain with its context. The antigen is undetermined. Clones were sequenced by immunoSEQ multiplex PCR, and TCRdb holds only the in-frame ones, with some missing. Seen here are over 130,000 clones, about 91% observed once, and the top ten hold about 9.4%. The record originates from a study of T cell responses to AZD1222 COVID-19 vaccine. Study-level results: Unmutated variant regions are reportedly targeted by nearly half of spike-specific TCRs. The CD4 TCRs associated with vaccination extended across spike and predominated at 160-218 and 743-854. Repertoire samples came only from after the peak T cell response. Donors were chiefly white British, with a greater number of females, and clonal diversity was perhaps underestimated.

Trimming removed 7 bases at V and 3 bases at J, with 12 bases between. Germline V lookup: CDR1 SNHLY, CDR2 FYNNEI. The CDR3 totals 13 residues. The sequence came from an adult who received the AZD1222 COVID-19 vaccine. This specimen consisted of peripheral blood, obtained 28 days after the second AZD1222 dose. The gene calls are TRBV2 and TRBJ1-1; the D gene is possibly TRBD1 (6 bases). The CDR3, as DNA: TGTGCCAGCAAAGAGGGGGGGGACACTGAAGCTTTCTTT. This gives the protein CASKEGGDTEAFF.